This T cell receptor beta chain comes out of a study of CD8+ T cells in alopecia areata. V gave up 0 bases and J gave up 6 bases, with 21 bases separating them. Germline CDR1 MNHEY, CDR2 SMNVEV (reference sequence). CDR3 size: 18 residues. Reverse transcribed after extraction, RNA yielded cDNA as the sequencing template. Clones were sequenced by immunoSEQ multiplex PCR, and TCRdb holds only the in-frame ones, with some missing. The table records approximately 120,000 clones, roughly 50% of them present only once. The table lists this clone with a few counts. Sequencing used NKG2D-low CD8+ T cells sorted from blood. The clonotype comes from a human donor with alopecia areata. The chain couples TRBV27 to TRBJ2-1, with D perhaps TRBD2 (5 bases). In DNA form, the CDR3 reads TGTGCCAGCAGTTTATCGTCGGGAAATGACCAGTTTGGCAATGAGCAGTTCTTC. This codes for CASSLSSGNDQFGNEQFF.